This TCR beta chain was retrieved from a study of T cell repertoires in cytomegalovirus infection (dated 2019 in TCRdb). Background for the entire study: Donor HLA type was relevant to the analysis, as public TCR beta signatures indicated carriage of CMV infection together with the matching HLA type. Results the study describes overall, beyond this receptor: In the ex vivo response, HLA-C-restricted CMV-specific TCR beta clonotypes were dominant, and in two of eight donors the single most frequent clonotype came from this HLA-C-restricted group. In both this cohort and an independent roughly 360-donor cohort, the cumulative frequency of public TCR beta family members distinguished carriers of CMV infection plus the relevant HLA type.

Sequenced on an Illumina HiSeq 1500. TCRdb handled the public reads itself, with Q25 trimming in fastp and clone calling in MiXCR, and kept productive beta chains. When rows share a CDR3 protein, they turn into one entry using the most common DNA and genes. The sample records about 310,000 distinct CDR3 sequences, approximately 8.9% of which are singletons. More than 2.5% of the sample lies in the top ten. Including cysteine and phenylalanine, the CDR3 has 16 amino acids. The CDR3 DNA has 48 bases and is translated from base 1. Trimming removed 2 bases from V and 0 bases from J; the gene matches leave 5 bases unexplained. Via the germline V gene (reference sequence), CDR1 is DFQATT and CDR2 SNEGSKA. This clonotype was seen repeatedly, ten times or more. The antigen it binds to is not known. Nothing much larger sits one base from this clone, and base qualities are not available.

This receptor was taken from a human donor in good health (CMV status not recorded). Some clones in this sample may be carry-over from other donors' samples. Sequencing used PBMCs. The chain couples TRBV20-1 to TRBJ2-1; a stretch of 9 junction bases matches TRBD1. The CDR3 sequence is CSARQTGGSSYNEQFF. DNA sequence: TGCAGTGCTAGACAGACAGGGGGGAGCTCCTACAATGAGCAGTTCTTC.